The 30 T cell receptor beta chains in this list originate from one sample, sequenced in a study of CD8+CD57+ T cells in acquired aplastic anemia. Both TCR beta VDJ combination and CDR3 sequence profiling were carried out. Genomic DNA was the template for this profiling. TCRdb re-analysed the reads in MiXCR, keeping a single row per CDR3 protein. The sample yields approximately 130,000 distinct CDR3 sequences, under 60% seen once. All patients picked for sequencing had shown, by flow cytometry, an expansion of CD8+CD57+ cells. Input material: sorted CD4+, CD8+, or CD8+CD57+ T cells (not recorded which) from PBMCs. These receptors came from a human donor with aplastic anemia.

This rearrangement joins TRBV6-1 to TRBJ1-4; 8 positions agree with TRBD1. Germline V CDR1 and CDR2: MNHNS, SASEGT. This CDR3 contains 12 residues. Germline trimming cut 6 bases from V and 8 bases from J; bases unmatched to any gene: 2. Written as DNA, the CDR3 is TGTGCCAGCAGCGGGACAGGCGAAAAACTGTTTTTT. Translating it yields CASSGTGEKLFF.

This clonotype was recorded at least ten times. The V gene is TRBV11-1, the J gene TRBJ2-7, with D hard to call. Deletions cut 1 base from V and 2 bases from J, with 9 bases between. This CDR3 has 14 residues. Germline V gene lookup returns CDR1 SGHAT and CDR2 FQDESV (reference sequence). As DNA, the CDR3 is TGTGCCAGCAGCTTAGATGTGGCGACCTACGAGCAGTACTTC. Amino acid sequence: CASSLDVATYEQYF.

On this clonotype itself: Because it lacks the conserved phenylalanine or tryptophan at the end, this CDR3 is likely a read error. The CDR3 here is CANSEGEGGSNQPQHS. The CDR3 DNA reads TGTGCCAACAGCGAAGGAGAAGGGGGAAGCAATCAGCCCCAGCATTCT. The chain uses TRBV11-1 and TRBJ1-5; tentative D call: TRBD1 (6 bases). CDR1 SGHAT and CDR2 FQDESV come from the germline V gene (reference sequence). The CDR3 totals 16 residues.

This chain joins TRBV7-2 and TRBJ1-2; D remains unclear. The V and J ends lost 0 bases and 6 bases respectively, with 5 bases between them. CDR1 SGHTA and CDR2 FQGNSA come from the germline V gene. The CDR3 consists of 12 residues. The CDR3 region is CASSLAKDGYTF. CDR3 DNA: TGTGCCAGCAGCTTAGCAAAAGATGGCTACACCTTC.

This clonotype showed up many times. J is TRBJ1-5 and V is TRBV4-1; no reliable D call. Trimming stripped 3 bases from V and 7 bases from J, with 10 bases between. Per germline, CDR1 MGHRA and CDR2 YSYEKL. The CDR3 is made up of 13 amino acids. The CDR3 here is CASSHDEGQPQHF. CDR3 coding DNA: TGCGCCAGCAGCCATGACGAGGGACAGCCCCAGCATTTT.

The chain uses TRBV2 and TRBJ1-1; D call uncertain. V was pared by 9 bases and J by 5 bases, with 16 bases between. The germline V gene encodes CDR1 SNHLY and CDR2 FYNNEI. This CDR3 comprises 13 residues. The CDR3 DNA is TGTGCCAGTACTAGTGAGCGCGGGACTGAAGCTTTCTTT. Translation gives CASTSERGTEAFF. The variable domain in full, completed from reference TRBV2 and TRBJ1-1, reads EPEVTQTPSHQVTQMGQEVILRCVPISNHLYFYWYRQILGQKVEFLVSFYNNEISEKSEIFDDQFSVERPDGSNFTLKIRSTKLEDSAMYFCASTSERGTEAFFGQGTRLTVV.

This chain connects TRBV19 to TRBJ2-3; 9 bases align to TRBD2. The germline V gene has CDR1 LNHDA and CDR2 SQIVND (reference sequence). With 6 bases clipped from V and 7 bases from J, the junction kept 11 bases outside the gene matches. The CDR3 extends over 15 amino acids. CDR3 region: CASSGRLAGANTQYF. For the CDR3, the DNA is TGTGCCAGTAGCGGCAGGTTAGCGGGGGCAAATACGCAGTATTTT. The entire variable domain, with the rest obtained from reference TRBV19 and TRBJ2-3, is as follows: DGGITQSPKYLFRKEGQNVTLSCEQNLNHDAMYWYRQDPGQGLRLIYYSQIVNDFQKGDIAEGYSVSREKKESFPLTVTSAQKNPTAFYLCASSGRLAGANTQYFGPGTRLTVL.

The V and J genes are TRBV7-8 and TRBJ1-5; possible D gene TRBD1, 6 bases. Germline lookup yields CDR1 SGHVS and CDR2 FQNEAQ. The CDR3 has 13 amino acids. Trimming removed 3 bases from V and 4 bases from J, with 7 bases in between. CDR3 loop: CASSLQGNQPQHF. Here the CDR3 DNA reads TGTGCCAGCAGCTTGCAGGGGAATCAGCCCCAGCATTTT.

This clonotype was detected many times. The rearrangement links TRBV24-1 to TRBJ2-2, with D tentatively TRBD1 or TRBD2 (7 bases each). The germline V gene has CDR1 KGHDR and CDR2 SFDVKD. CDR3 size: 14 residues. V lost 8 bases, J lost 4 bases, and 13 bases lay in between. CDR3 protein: CATTGGGTTGELFF. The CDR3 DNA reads TGTGCCACCACAGGGGGGGGGACCACCGGGGAGCTGTTTTTT.

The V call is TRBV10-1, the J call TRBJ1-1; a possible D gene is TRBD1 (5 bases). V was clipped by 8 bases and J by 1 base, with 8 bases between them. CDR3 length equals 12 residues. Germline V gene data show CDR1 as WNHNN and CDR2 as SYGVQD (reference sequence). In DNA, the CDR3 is TGCGCCAGCCGGGGCAGGAACACTGAAGCTTTCTTT. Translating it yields CASRGRNTEAFF.

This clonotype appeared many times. Here the CDR3 reads CASSHRGRGANVLTF. CDR3 DNA: TGTGCCAGCAGCCACAGGGGGCGCGGGGCCAACGTCCTGACTTTC. The chain uses TRBV14 and TRBJ2-6, with 8 positions matching TRBD1. The V gene end was trimmed by 3 bases and the J gene end by 4 bases; junction bases not matched to a gene: 2. The germline V gene has CDR1 SGHDN and CDR2 FVKESK. This CDR3 region has 15 residues.

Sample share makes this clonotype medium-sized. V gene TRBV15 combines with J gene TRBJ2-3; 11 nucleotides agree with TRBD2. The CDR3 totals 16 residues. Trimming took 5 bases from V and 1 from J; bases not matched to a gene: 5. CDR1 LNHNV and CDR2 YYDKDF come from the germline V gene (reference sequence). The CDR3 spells CATSAGLAAGTDTQYF. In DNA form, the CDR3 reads TGTGCCACCAGCGCGGGACTAGCGGCGGGCACAGATACGCAGTATTTT.

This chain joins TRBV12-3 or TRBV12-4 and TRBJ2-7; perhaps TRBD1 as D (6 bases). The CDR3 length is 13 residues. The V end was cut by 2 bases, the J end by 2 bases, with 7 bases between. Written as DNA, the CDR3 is TGTGCCAGCAGTTTACAGGGGACCTACGAGCAGTACTTC. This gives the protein CASSLQGTYEQYF.

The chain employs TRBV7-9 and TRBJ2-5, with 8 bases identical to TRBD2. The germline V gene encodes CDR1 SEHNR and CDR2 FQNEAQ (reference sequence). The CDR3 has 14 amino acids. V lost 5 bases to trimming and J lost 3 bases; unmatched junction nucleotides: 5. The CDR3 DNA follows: TGTGCCAGCAGCCCCGCACTAGCGGAAGAGACCCAGTACTTC. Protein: CASSPALAEETQYF.

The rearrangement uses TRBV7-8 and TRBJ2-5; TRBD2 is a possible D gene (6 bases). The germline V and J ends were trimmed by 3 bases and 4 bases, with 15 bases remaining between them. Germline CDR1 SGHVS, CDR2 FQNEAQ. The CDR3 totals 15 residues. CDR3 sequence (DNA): TGTGCCAGCAGCTTGGCCCCCGGGACTGGAGAGACCCAGTACTTC. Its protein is CASSLAPGTGETQYF. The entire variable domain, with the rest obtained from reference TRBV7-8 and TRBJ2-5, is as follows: GAGVSQSPRYKVAKRGQDVALRCDPISGHVSLFWYQQALGQGPEFLTYFQNEAQLDKSGLPSDRFFAERPEGSVSTLKIQRTQQEDSAVYLCASSLAPGTGETQYFGPGTRLLVL.

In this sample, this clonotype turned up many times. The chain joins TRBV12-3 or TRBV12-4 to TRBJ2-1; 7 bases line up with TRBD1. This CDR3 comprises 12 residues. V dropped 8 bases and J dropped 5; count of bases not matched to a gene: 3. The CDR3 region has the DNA TGTGCCAGCCGGGACAGTAACAATGAGCAGTTCTTC. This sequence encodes CASRDSNNEQFF.

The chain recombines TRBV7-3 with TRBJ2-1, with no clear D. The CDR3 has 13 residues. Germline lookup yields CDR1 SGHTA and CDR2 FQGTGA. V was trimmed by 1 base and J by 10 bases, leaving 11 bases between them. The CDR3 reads CASSLKGIGEQFF. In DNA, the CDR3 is TGTGCCAGCAGCTTAAAAGGTATCGGGGAGCAGTTCTTC.

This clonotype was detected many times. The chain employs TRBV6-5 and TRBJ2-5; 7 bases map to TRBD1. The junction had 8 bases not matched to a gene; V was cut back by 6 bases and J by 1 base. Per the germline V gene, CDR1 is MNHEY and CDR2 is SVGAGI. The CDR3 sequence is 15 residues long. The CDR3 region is CASSNIQGIQETQYF. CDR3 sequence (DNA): TGTGCCAGCAGCAACATACAGGGGATCCAAGAGACCCAGTACTTC.

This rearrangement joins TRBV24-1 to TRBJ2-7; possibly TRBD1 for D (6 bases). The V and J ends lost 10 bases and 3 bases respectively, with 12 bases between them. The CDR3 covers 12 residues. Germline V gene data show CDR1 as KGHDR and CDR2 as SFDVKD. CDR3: CATGDTDYEQYF. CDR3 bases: TGTGCCACAGGGGACACGGACTACGAGCAGTACTTC.

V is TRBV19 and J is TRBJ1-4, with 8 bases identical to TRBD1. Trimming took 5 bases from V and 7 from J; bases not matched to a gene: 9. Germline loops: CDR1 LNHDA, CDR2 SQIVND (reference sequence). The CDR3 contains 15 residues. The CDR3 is CASSLLGTGGEKLFF. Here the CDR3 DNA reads TGTGCCAGTAGTCTCCTAGGGACAGGTGGTGAAAAACTGTTTTTT.

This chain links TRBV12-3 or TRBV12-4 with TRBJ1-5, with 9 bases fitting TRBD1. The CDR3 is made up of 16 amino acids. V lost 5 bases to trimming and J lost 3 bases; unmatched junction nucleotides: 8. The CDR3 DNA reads TGTGCCAGCAGTGCTACGGACAGGGGCGCCAATCAGCCCCAGCATTTT. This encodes CASSATDRGANQPQHF.

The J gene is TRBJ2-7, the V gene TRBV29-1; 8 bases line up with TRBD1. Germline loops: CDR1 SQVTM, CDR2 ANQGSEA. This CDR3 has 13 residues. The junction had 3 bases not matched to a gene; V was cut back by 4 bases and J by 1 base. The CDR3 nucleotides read TGCAGCGTTGCAGGGGGCGGGTCCTACGAGCAGTACTTC. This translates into CSVAGGGSYEQYF.

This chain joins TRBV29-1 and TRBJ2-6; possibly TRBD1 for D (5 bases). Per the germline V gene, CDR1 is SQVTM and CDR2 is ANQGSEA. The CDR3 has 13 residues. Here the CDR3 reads CRDPGSGANVLTF. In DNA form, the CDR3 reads TGCAGGGACCCAGGGTCTGGGGCCAACGTCCTGACTTTC.

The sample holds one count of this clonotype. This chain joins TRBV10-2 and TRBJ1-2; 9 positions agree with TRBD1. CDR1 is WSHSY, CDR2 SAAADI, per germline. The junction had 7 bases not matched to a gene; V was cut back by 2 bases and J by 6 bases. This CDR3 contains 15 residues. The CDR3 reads CASSEPGRQGDGYTF. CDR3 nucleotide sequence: TGCGCCAGCAGTGAGCCGGGTCGACAGGGGGATGGCTACACCTTC.

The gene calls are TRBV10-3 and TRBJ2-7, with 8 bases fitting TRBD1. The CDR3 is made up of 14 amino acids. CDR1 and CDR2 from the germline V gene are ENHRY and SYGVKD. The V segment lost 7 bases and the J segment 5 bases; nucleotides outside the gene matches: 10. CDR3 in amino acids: CAITPGTGNNEQYF. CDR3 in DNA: TGTGCCATCACTCCAGGGACAGGTAACAACGAGCAGTACTTC.

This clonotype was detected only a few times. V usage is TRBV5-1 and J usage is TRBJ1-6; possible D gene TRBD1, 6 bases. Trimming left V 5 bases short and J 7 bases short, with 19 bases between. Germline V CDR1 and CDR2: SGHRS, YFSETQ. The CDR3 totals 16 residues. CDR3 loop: CASSRRTEGGNSPLHF. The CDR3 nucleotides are TGCGCCAGCAGTCGACGGACGGAAGGGGGGAATTCACCCCTCCACTTT.

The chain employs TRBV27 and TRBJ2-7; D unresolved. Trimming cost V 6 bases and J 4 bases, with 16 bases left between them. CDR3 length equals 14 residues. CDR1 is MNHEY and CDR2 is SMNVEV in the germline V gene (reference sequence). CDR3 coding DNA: TGTGCCAGCAGCCGACCGGGCTACACGTACGAGCAGTACTTC. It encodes CASSRPGYTYEQYF.

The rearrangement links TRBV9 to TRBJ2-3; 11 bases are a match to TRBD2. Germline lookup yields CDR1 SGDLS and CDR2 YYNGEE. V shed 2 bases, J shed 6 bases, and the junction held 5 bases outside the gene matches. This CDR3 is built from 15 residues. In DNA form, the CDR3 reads TGTGCCAGCAGCGTTAGCGGGGGGGCAGGGGATACGCAGTATTTT. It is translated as CASSVSGGAGDTQYF.

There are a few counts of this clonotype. For the CDR3, the DNA is TGTGCCACCAGCAGACGACTCACCCTCAACGAGCAGTACTTC. It encodes CATSRRLTLNEQYF. This chain joins TRBV15 and TRBJ2-7; D remains ambiguous. The CDR3 consists of 14 residues. Trimming removed 2 bases from V and 5 bases from J, with 13 bases in between. Germline CDR1 LNHNV, CDR2 YYDKDF (reference sequence).

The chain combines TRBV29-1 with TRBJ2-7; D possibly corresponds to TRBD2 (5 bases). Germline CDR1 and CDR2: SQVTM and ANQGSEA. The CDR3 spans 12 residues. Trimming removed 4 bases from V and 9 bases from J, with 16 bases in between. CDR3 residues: CSVGSGRAGQYF. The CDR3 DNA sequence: TGCAGCGTTGGGAGCGGACGGGCCGGGCAGTACTTC.